Listed here are 28 T cell receptor beta chains from one sample, sequenced in a study of blood T cell repertoires in COVID-19 (dated by TCRdb to the early 2020s). The method behind the library was the immunoSEQ multiplex PCR assay. The immuneACCESS repertoire file appears here via TCRdb, limited to in-frame rearrangements. These files lack a portion of the clones; in checked studies, under half of the deficit traces to unresolved V genes, and the cause of the others is not known. The sample table lists about 230,000 clones, 84% of them with a count of one. The ten largest clonotypes hold approximately 2% of the sample. The sequenced material came from PBMCs or T cells enriched from blood (not recorded which). The receptors originated from a man aged 55 to 70 who had recovered from COVID-19.

The genes are TRBV9 and TRBJ1-1; D remains ambiguous. The CDR3 totals 13 residues. Trimming removed 3 bases at V and 0 bases at J, with 6 bases between. Looked up from germline, CDR1 is SGDLS and CDR2 is YYNGEE. The DNA for the CDR3 is TGTGCCAGCAGCGCCGGGATGAACACTGAAGCTTTCTTT. Translation: CASSAGMNTEAFF.

J is TRBJ2-5 and V is TRBV5-4, with 16 positions matching TRBD2. Germline V gene lookup returns CDR1 SGHNT and CDR2 YYREEE (reference sequence). Trimming took 0 bases from V and 2 from J; bases not matched to a gene: 4. This CDR3 contains 18 residues. DNA for the CDR3: TGTGCCAGCAGCTTGGATGGGACTAGCGGGGGGGGACAAGAGACCCAGTACTTC. Translated: CASSLDGTSGGGQETQYF.

This clone was picked up a small number of times. V usage is TRBV7-9 and J usage is TRBJ2-4; maybe TRBD1 (6 bases). Germline loops: CDR1 SEHNR, CDR2 FQNEAQ (reference sequence). V dropped 3 bases and J dropped 2 bases, with 23 bases sitting between them. The CDR3 is 19 residues long. CDR3 sequence (DNA): TGTGCCAGCAGCTTTTCCGCACCCCAGGGGCCGGGGACCAAAAACATTCAGTACTTC. Its protein product is CASSFSAPQGPGTKNIQYF.

The chain links TRBV21-1 to TRBJ2-5; the DNA was not compared with TRBD1, the D call given in the table. TRBV21-1 represents a pseudogene. This CDR3 has 15 amino acids. The CDR3 reads CASSKGDRAQETQYF. DNA of the CDR3: TGTGCCAGCAGCAAAGGGGACAGGGCACAAGAGACCCAGTACTTC.

The chain joins TRBV29-1 to TRBJ1-2; 7 positions agree with TRBD1. Trimming took 3 bases from V and 3 from J; bases not matched to a gene: 1. Per germline, CDR1 SQVTM and CDR2 ANQGSEA. The CDR3 sequence is 12 residues long. CDR3 region: CSVDDRDYGYTF. Written as DNA, the CDR3 is TGCAGCGTTGACGACAGGGACTATGGCTACACCTTC.

The gene calls are TRBV11-3 and TRBJ2-3; D call uncertain. Trimming cost V 4 bases and J 6 bases, with 8 bases left between them. This CDR3 spans 12 amino acids. CDR1 is SGHNT and CDR2 is YENEEA in the germline V gene. The CDR3 sequence is CASSWAGDTQYF. In DNA, the CDR3 is TGTGCCAGCAGCTGGGCTGGTGATACGCAGTATTTT.

This sequence joins TRBV9 and TRBJ1-3; no clear D. Germline V gene lookup returns CDR1 SGDLS and CDR2 YYNGEE. The CDR3 has 13 residues. Trimming took 3 bases from V and 1 from J, leaving 5 bases between them. CDR3 loop: CASSAVSGNTIYF. CDR3 in DNA: TGTGCCAGCAGCGCCGTATCTGGAAACACCATATATTTT.

The V and J genes are TRBV5-4 and TRBJ1-4; 7 nucleotides match TRBD1. This CDR3 comprises 15 residues. The germline gives CDR1 SGHNT, CDR2 YYREEE (reference sequence). With 10 bases clipped from V and 0 bases from J, the junction kept 9 bases outside the gene matches. CDR3 sequence reads: CALRGLAPTNEKLFF. Here the CDR3 DNA reads TGTGCCCTCAGGGGGTTGGCTCCAACTAATGAAAAACTGTTTTTT.

The rearrangement joins TRBV7-9 to TRBJ1-2, with TRBD1 as a possible D gene (6 bases). Trimming removed 4 bases from V and 2 bases from J, with 17 bases in between. The germline gives CDR1 SEHNR, CDR2 FQNEAQ (reference sequence). This CDR3 contains 16 residues. The CDR3 reads CASSSLMGGANYGYTF. The CDR3 region has the DNA TGTGCCAGCAGCTCCCTGATGGGGGGGGCCAACTATGGCTACACCTTC.

This clone was counted once. This chain connects TRBV2 to TRBJ1-1; D may be TRBD1 (5 bases). The ends were cut back, 6 bases at V and 2 bases at J, with 10 bases in the middle. The CDR3 has 13 amino acids. The germline CDR1 and CDR2 sequences are SNHLY and FYNNEI. The CDR3 DNA reads as TGTGCCAGCAGGCGGGACCGAAACACTGAAGCTTTCTTT. Its translation is CASRRDRNTEAFF.

This clone occurred once. The CDR3 DNA reads as TGTGCCAGCAGCTTAGAACTCCGAACCTCTGGAAACACCATATATTTT. Translated: CASSLELRTSGNTIYF. The chain links TRBV7-2 to TRBJ1-3; D unresolved. This CDR3 is 16 amino acids long. Germline V gene data show CDR1 as SGHTA and CDR2 as FQGNSA. Trimming pared 1 base from V and 0 bases from J, leaving 10 bases between.

The genes are TRBV18 and TRBJ2-7; D possibly corresponds to TRBD1 (5 bases). Germline-derived CDR1 and CDR2 are KGHSH and LQKENI. This CDR3 region has 14 residues. Trimming took off 3 bases at V and 7 bases at J, with 16 bases between the two ends. In nucleotides, the CDR3 is TGTGCCAGCTCACCTTTACCAGGACCAGGGGAGCAGTACTTC. Translated, it gives CASSPLPGPGEQYF.

This sequence joins TRBV3-1 (or the pseudogene TRBV3-2) and TRBJ1-5; no clear D gene. The ends were cut back, 5 bases at V and 4 bases at J, with 9 bases in the middle. The CDR3 runs 13 residues. CDR1 is LGHDT, CDR2 YNNKEL, per germline (reference sequence). DNA for the CDR3: TGTGCCAGCAGCAAACAGAGAAATCAGCCCCAGCATTTT. This translates into CASSKQRNQPQHF.

The sample holds one count of this clone. The rearrangement joins TRBV19 to TRBJ2-5; 11 bases are shared with TRBD2. Germline CDR1 LNHDA, CDR2 SQIVND (reference sequence). The CDR3 spans 18 residues. Trimming cost V 6 bases and J 3 bases; bases outside gene matches: 15. Here the CDR3 reads CASRNLAGGPGPKETQYF. The DNA for the CDR3 is TGTGCCAGTAGAAACTTAGCGGGGGGGCCGGGTCCTAAAGAGACCCAGTACTTC.

CDR3 region: CASSANSGREQYF. The CDR3 nucleotides read TGTGCCAGCAGTGCCAACTCGGGGAGGGAGCAGTACTTC. This sequence joins TRBV2 and TRBJ2-7; perhaps TRBD2 as D (6 bases). Trimming cost V 4 bases and J 7 bases, with 14 bases left between them. Germline lookup yields CDR1 SNHLY and CDR2 FYNNEI. The CDR3 length is 13 residues.

This clone has just one count. The chain employs TRBV7-3 and TRBJ2-3; unclear D gene. The CDR3 contains 16 residues. Trimming shortened V by 0 bases and J by 2 bases, and 12 bases separated the two germline ends. Germline-derived CDR1 and CDR2 are SGHTA and FQGTGA. The CDR3 nucleotides are TGTGCCAGCAGCTTAACGGGCAGCTGGGTCACAGATACGCAGTATTTT. Translated: CASSLTGSWVTDTQYF.

This clone was seen a few times. This chain uses TRBV29-1 with TRBJ1-1, with 7 bases matching TRBD1. The CDR3 is 14 amino acids. From germline, CDR1 is SQVTM and CDR2 ANQGSEA. J gave up 4 bases and V 7 bases, and 12 bases lay outside the gene matches. CDR3 residues: CSATRRGGFTEAFF. The DNA for the CDR3 is TGCAGCGCCACCCGCCGAGGGGGCTTCACTGAAGCTTTCTTT. Full variable domain (rest looked up from reference TRBV29-1 and TRBJ1-1): SAVISQKPSRDICQRGTSLTIQCQVDSQVTMMFWYRQQPGQSLTLIATANQGSEATYESGFVIDKFPISRPNLTFSTLTVSNMSPEDSSIYLCSATRRGGFTEAFFGQGTRLTVV.

The chain has TRBV7-9 and TRBJ2-2; D possibly corresponds to TRBD1 (6 bases). The CDR3 totals 17 residues. Germline values: CDR1 SEHNR, CDR2 FQNEAQ (reference sequence). Between the trimmed V and J ends, which lost 0 bases and 0 bases, there was a span of 11 bases. This chain's CDR3 is CASSLAKGVPNTGELFF. The CDR3 bases are TGTGCCAGCAGCTTAGCGAAGGGGGTGCCGAACACCGGGGAGCTGTTTTTT.

The chain has TRBV5-1 and TRBJ2-1; D is undetermined. Deletions cut 4 bases from V and 5 bases from J, with 10 bases between. CDR3 length equals 13 residues. Germline CDR1 reads SGHRS; CDR2 reads YFSETQ. The CDR3 DNA follows: TGCGCCAGCAGCCCAGGTCCAAACAATGAGCAGTTCTTC. This codes for CASSPGPNNEQFF.

This chain uses TRBV12-3 or TRBV12-4 with TRBJ2-7; D is unresolved. With 4 bases removed from V and 3 bases from J, the gap between germline ends came to 4 bases. This CDR3 has 11 amino acids. The chain's CDR3 is CASSSHYEQYF. CDR3 nucleotides: TGTGCCAGCAGTTCCCACTACGAGCAGTACTTC.

This chain uses TRBV27 with TRBJ2-4, with 9 bases that match TRBD1. The V gene end was trimmed by 2 bases and the J gene end by 2 bases; junction bases not matched to a gene: 16. The germline CDR1 and CDR2 sequences are MNHEY and SMNVEV (reference sequence). This CDR3 is 20 amino acids long. CDR3 DNA sequence: TGTGCCAGCAGTTTAAGGGGACAGGGTATTTCGTGGGCGTCCAAAAACATTCAGTACTTC. Protein product: CASSLRGQGISWASKNIQYF.

V usage is TRBV2 and J usage is TRBJ2-3; tentative D call: TRBD2 (7 bases). In germline, CDR1 is SNHLY, CDR2 FYNNEI. Trimming stripped 4 bases from V and 2 bases from J, with 19 bases between. The CDR3 has 17 residues. CDR3 sequence reads: CASSGNRRGASTDTQYF. The CDR3 region has the DNA TGTGCCAGCAGTGGGAATCGCCGGGGGGCCTCCACAGATACGCAGTATTTT.

This clone was seen once. The CDR3 region is CASSPRVINTEAFF. The CDR3 DNA is TGTGCCAGCAGCCCTCGGGTTATTAACACTGAAGCTTTCTTT. The genes are TRBV5-6 and TRBJ1-1; D not certain. Germline V CDR1 and CDR2: SGHDT, YYEEEE. The V and J ends lost 4 bases and 2 bases respectively, with 12 bases between them. There are 14 residues in the CDR3. The full variable domain, completed using reference TRBV5-6 and TRBJ1-1, is DAGVTQSPTHLIKTRGQQVTLRCSPKSGHDTVSWYQQALGQGPQFIFQYYEEEERQRGNFPDRFSGHQFPNYSSELNVNALLLGDSALYLCASSPRVINTEAFFGQGTRLTVV.

The chain couples TRBV5-1 to TRBJ1-2; 7 bases line up with TRBD1. The CDR3 spans 14 residues. The J segment lost 3 bases and the V segment lost 1 base, leaving 3 bases of the junction unmatched. Germline V gene data show CDR1 as SGHRS and CDR2 as YFSETQ. DNA for the CDR3: TGCGCCAGCAGCTTGAAAGGGGGCGACTATGGCTACACCTTC. Translating it yields CASSLKGGDYGYTF.

This rearrangement joins TRBV15 to TRBJ1-5, with D hard to call. The V end lost 1 base, the J end lost 7 bases, and 14 bases lay between the germline ends. Germline V gives CDR1 LNHNV, CDR2 YYDKDF (reference sequence). The CDR3 is made up of 15 amino acids. CDR3 in amino acids: CATSRGIPGRQPQHF. In DNA form, the CDR3 reads TGTGCCACCAGCAGAGGGATTCCGGGGAGGCAGCCCCAGCATTTT.

The chain recombines TRBV18 with TRBJ1-4; 7 bases line up with TRBD1. This CDR3 has 18 amino acids. CDR1 is KGHSH and CDR2 is LQKENI in the germline V gene. V was pared by 3 bases and J by 0 bases, with 10 bases of the junction left unmatched. CDR3 loop: CASSPLTGLVATNEKLFF. The DNA of the CDR3 is TGTGCCAGCTCACCCTTGACAGGGCTAGTTGCAACTAATGAAAAACTGTTTTTT.

Only one count was recorded for this clone. The genes are TRBV18 and TRBJ1-1; the match to TRBD1 covers 8 bases. This CDR3 is built from 14 residues. With 4 bases clipped from V and 2 bases from J, the junction kept 3 bases outside the gene matches. Germline V lookup: CDR1 KGHSH, CDR2 LQKENI. The DNA for the CDR3 is TGTGCCAGCTCACAGCAGGGGGCTAACACTGAAGCTTTCTTT. Encoded protein: CASSQQGANTEAFF.

This clone was observed a few times. The rearrangement joins TRBV12-1 to TRBJ1-1. TRBV12-1 is a pseudogene locus. The length of the CDR3 is 13 residues. The DNA of the CDR3 is TGTGCCAGCAGCCTGAATCTAGGAGACGAAGCTTTCTTT. Protein product: CASSLNLGDEAFF.